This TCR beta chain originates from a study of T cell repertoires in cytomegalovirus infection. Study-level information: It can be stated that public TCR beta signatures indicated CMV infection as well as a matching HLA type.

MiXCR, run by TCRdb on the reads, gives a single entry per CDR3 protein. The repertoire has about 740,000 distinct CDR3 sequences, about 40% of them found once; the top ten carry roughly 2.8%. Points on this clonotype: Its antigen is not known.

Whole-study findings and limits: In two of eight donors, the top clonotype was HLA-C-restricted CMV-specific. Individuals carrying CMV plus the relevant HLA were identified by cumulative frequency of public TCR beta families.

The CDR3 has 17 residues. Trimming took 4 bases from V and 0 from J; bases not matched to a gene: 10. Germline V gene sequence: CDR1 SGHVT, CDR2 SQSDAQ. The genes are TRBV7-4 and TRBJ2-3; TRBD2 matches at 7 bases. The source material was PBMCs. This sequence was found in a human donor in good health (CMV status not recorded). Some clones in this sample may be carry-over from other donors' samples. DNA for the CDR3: TGTGCCAGCAGCTCCCCTAAGTCCGGGGGGAGCACAGATACGCAGTATTTT. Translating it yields CASSSPKSGGSTDTQYF.